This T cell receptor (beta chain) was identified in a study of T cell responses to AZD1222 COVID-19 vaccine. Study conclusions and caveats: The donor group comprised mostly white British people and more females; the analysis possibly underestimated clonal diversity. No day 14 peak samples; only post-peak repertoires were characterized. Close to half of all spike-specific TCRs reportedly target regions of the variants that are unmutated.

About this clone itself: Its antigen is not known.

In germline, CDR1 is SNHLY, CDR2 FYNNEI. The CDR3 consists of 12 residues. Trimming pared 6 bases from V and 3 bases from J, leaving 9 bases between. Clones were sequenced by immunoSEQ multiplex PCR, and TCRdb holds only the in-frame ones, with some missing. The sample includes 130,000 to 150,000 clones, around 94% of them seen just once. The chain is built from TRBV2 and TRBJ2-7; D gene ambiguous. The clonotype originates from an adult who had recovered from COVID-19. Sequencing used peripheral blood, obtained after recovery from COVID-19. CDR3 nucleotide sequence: TGTGCCAGCAGCCCCATTTTCTACGAGCAGTACTTC. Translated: CASSPIFYEQYF.